These T cell receptor beta chains were read from a single sample in a study of blood T cell repertoires in COVID-19. Using immunoSEQ multiplex PCR, the repertoire was profiled, and TCRdb retains in-frame clones only, with some absent. Among a few hundred thousand clones listed, around four fifths were seen once. The material sequenced was PBMCs or T cells enriched from blood (not recorded which). The receptors come from a man aged 40-49 years who had recovered from COVID-19. The CDR3 runs from the conserved cysteine through the conserved F or W. Each record gives: CDR3 DNA, CDR3 protein, J gene, V gene, D gene, clone size. A D gene is named only where the DNA matches it firmly. For some rows the clone size is stated as once, few or many, or as a class when expanded; others skip it.

DNA: TGTGCCAGCTCTCCCCAGAGGGCTCGGGAGACCCAGTACTTC; CDR3: CASSPQRARETQYF; J: TRBJ2-5; V: TRBV18; D: .; size: .
DNA: TGTGCCAGCCGAACCGGGGGGGGGCAGCCCCAGCATTTT; CDR3: CASRTGGGQPQHF; J: TRBJ1-5; V: TRBV28; D: .; size: once
DNA: TGTGCCAGTAGTTACCTCGGGACAGGGGAAGAGACCCAGTACTTC; CDR3: CASSYLGTGEETQYF; J: TRBJ2-5; V: TRBV19; D: TRBD1; size: .
DNA: TGTGCCAGCAGTTACTCCAGGGTAAAGGCTGAAGCTTTCTTT; CDR3: CASSYSRVKAEAFF; J: TRBJ1-1; V: TRBV6-5; D: .; size: .
DNA: TGTGCCAGCAGCGCAGCGGCGACTAGCGGAGACGAGCAGTACTTC; CDR3: CASSAAATSGDEQYF; J: TRBJ2-7; V: TRBV7-6; D: TRBD2; size: few
DNA: TGTGCCTGGTCCTCGGGACAGGGGACTGAAGCTTTCTTT; CDR3: CAWSSGQGTEAFF; J: TRBJ1-1; V: TRBV30; D: TRBD1; size: .
DNA: TGTGCCAGCAGCCCGTTCGGAGGGTTTTACAATGAGCAGTTCTTC; CDR3: CASSPFGGFYNEQFF; J: TRBJ2-1; V: TRBV11-2; D: .; size: .
DNA: TGTGCCACCAGCAGAGCTTTGACAGGTGGGGCTTATAATTCACCCCTCCACTTT; CDR3: CATSRALTGGAYNSPLHF; J: TRBJ1-6; V: TRBV15; D: .; size: .
DNA: TGTGCCAGCAGTTTTACGGGGGGCAGCTCCTACGAGCAGTACTTC; CDR3: CASSFTGGSSYEQYF; J: TRBJ2-7; V: TRBV7-2; D: .; size: .
DNA: TGTGCCAGCAGTGAAGATAGCGGGACAGATACGCAGTATTTT; CDR3: CASSEDSGTDTQYF; J: TRBJ2-3; V: TRBV2; D: TRBD2; size: .
DNA: TGTGCCAGCAGTTGGGACAGAAACTATGGCTACACCTTC; CDR3: CASSWDRNYGYTF; J: TRBJ1-2; V: TRBV27; D: TRBD1; size: .
DNA: TGTGCCAGCAGCCCTGTCGGGACAGGGAGTGGCTATGGCTACACCTTC; CDR3: CASSPVGTGSGYGYTF; J: TRBJ1-2; V: TRBV7-3; D: TRBD1; size: .
DNA: TGCGCCAGCAGCCCGAACCGCCCTCCGGGGTTTCGGAACACTGAAGCTTTCTTT; CDR3: CASSPNRPPGFRNTEAFF; J: TRBJ1-1; V: TRBV4-1; D: .; size: .
DNA: TGTGCCAGCATCATACAGGGGGCGAGGGACACTGAAGCTTTCTTT; CDR3: CASIIQGARDTEAFF; J: TRBJ1-1; V: TRBV28; D: TRBD1; size: .
DNA: TGTGCCAGCAGCTTAGGCGGGCGGAGCTTCAATGAGCAGTTCTTC; CDR3: CASSLGGRSFNEQFF; J: TRBJ2-1; V: TRBV11-2; D: .; size: few
DNA: TGTGCCAGCAGCCAAGCAGATTCGGCAGGTTTTACCTACGAGCAGTACTTC; CDR3: CASSQADSAGFTYEQYF; J: TRBJ2-7; V: TRBV4-2; D: .; size: .
DNA: TGTGCCAGCAGCCAGCGGGCAGTGGGAGAGACCCAGTACTTC; CDR3: CASSQRAVGETQYF; J: TRBJ2-5; V: TRBV3-1/TRBV3-2; D: .; size: .
DNA: TGTGCCAGTAGCCCCCGATGGGGGCAGCCTAATCAGCCCCAGCATTTT; CDR3: CASSPRWGQPNQPQHF; J: TRBJ1-5; V: TRBV19; D: .; size: .
DNA: TGTGCCAGCAGCTTAACAGGGGGTAGAGGGGATGGCTACACCTTC; CDR3: CASSLTGGRGDGYTF; J: TRBJ1-2; V: TRBV7-2; D: TRBD1; size: once
DNA: TGTGCCAGCAGTTTATATGGGGGGGGAGCTAACTATGGCTACACCTTC; CDR3: CASSLYGGGANYGYTF; J: TRBJ1-2; V: TRBV28; D: .; size: .
DNA: TGTGCCAGCAGTTACTCGAGAACTAGCGGGGGGGCGTCAGATACGCAGTATTTT; CDR3: CASSYSRTSGGASDTQYF; J: TRBJ2-3; V: TRBV6-2/TRBV6-3; D: TRBD2; size: .
DNA: TGTGCCAGTAGATTGGGGGGGACCGGGGCCAACGTCCTGACTTTC; CDR3: CASRLGGTGANVLTF; J: TRBJ2-6; V: TRBV19; D: TRBD2; size: .
DNA: TGCGCCAGCCAACTAGCGGGGGGAAATGAGCAGTTCTTC; CDR3: CASQLAGGNEQFF; J: TRBJ2-1; V: TRBV5-1; D: TRBD2; size: .
DNA: TGTGCCAGCAGCTCCGGGGCGGGGGCTACCCCAACTGAAGCTTTCTTT; CDR3: CASSSGAGATPTEAFF; J: TRBJ1-1; V: TRBV7-3; D: .; size: .